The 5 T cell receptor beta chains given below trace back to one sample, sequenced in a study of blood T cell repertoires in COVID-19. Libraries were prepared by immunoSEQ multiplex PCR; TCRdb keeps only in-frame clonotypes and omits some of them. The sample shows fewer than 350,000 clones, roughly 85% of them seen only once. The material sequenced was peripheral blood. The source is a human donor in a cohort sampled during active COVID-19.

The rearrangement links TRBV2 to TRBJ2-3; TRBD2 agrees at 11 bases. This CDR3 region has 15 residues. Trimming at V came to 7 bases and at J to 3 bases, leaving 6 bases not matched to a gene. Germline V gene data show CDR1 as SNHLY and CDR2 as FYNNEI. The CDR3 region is CASIPTSGSTDTQYF. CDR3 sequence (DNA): TGTGCCAGCATCCCCACTAGCGGGAGTACAGATACGCAGTATTTT.

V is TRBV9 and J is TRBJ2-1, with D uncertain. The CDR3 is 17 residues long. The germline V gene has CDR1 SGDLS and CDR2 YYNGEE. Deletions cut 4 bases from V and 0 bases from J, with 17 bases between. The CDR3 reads CASSPRVYFTSYNEQFF. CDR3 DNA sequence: TGTGCCAGCAGCCCCCGGGTCTACTTCACCTCCTACAATGAGCAGTTCTTC. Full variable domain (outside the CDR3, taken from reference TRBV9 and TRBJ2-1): DSGVTQTPKHLITATGQRVTLRCSPRSGDLSVYWYQQSLDQGLQFLIQYYNGEERAKGNILERFSAQQFPDLHSELNLSSLELGDSALYFCASSPRVYFTSYNEQFFGPGTRLTVL.

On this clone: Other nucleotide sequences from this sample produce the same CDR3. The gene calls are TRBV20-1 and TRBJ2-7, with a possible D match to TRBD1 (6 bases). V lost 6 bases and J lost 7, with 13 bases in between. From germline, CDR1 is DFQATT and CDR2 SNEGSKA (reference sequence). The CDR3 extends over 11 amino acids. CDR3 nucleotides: TGCAGTGCCAGGGGTTCGAGGGAGCAGTACTTC. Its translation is CSARGSREQYF.

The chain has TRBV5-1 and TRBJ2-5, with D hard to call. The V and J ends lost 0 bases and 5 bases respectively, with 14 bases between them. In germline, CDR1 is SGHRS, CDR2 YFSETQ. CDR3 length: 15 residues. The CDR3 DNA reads TGCGCCAGCAGCTTGGGCAGTACTGACGGGGAGACCCAGTACTTC. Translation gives CASSLGSTDGETQYF.

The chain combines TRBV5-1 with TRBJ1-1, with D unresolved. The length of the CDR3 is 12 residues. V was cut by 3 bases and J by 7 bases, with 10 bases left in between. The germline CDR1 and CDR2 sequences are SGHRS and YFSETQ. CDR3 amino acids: CASSSFAGEAFF. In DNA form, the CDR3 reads TGCGCCAGCAGCTCTTTTGCAGGTGAAGCTTTCTTT.